This T cell receptor beta chain was documented in a study of blood T cell repertoires in COVID-19. Original handling: For nucleated cells, counts were estimated from reference gene primer amplification. Measured with immunoSEQ multiplex PCR; TCRdb has only the in-frame clones, and not every one. The V and J calls and clone size come from that table; D and trimming were worked out from the DNA. This sample has around 170,000 clones; 86% occur once, and the top ten carry roughly 9.1%. Trimming cost V 2 bases and J 1 base, with 11 bases left between them. The V gene's germline CDR1 is KGHSH and CDR2 LQKENI. CDR3 length: 15 amino acids.

The V gene is TRBV18, the J gene TRBJ1-1, with D unresolved. The material sequenced was peripheral blood. This receptor was identified in a man aged 50 or older with active or convalescent COVID-19. CDR3 amino acids: CASSPNGGKNTEAFF. For the CDR3, the DNA is TGTGCCAGCTCACCAAATGGAGGGAAGAACACTGAAGCTTTCTTT.